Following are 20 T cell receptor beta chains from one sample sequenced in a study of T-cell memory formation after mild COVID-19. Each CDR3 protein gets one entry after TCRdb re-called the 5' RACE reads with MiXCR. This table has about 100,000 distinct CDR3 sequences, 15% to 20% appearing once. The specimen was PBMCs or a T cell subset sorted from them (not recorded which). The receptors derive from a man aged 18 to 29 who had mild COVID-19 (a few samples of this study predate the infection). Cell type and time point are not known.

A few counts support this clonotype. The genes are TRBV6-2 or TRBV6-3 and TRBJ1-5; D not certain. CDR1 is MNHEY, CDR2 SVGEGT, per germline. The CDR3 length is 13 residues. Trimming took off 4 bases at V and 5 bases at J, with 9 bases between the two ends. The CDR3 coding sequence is TGTGCCAGCAGTTGGACGGAACATCAGCCCCAGCATTTT. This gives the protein CASSWTEHQPQHF.

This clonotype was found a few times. As DNA, the CDR3 is TGTGCCAGCAGCTTAGGGGGACTAGGTATCCAAGAGACCCAGTACTTC. It is translated as CASSLGGLGIQETQYF. The V call is TRBV11-2, the J call TRBJ2-5, with 8 bases matching TRBD2. Germline values: CDR1 SGHAT, CDR2 FQNNGV. The CDR3 has 16 residues. J gave up 1 base and V 1 base, and 5 bases lay outside the gene matches.

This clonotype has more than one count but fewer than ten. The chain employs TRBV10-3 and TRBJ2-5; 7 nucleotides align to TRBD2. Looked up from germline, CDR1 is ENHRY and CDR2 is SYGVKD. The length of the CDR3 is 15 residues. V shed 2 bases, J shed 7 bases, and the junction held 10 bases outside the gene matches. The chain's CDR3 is CAISEREGPGGTQYF. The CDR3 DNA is TGTGCCATCAGTGAGAGGGAGGGACCTGGTGGGACCCAGTACTTC.

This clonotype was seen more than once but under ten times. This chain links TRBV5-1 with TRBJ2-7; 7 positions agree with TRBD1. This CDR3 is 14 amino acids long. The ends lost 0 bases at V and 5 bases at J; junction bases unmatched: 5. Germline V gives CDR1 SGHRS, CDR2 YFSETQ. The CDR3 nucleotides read TGCGCCAGCAGCTTGGAGGGGGCAGGAAACGAGCAGTACGTC. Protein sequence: CASSLEGAGNEQYV.

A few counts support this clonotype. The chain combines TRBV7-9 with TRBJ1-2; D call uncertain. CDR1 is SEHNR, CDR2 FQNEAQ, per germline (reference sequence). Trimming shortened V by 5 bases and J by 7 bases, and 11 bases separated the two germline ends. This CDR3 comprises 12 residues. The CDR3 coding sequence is TGTGCCAGCAGCCCTATGGGATTTGGCTACACCTTC. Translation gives CASSPMGFGYTF.

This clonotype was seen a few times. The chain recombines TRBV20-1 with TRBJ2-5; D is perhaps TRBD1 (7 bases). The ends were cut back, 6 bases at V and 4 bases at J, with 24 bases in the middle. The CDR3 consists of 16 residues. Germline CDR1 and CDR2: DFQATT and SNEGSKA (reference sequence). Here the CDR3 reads CSAAPGWRGRGETQYF. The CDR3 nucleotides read TGCAGTGCCGCCCCGGGTTGGAGGGGGCGAGGAGAGACCCAGTACTTC.

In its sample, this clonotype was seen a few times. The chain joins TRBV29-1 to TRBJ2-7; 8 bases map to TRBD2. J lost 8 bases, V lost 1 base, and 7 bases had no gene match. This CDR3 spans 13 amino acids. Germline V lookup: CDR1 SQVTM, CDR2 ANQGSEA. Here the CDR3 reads CSVEVLAGLQQYF. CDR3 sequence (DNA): TGCAGCGTTGAAGTCCTAGCGGGTCTACAGCAGTACTTC.

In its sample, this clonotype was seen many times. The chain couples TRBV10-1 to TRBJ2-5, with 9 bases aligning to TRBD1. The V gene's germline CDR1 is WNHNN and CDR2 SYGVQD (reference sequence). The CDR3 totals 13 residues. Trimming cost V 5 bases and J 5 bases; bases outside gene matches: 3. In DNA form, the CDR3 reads TGCGCCAGCAGTACGACAGGGGGTGAGACCCAGTACTTC. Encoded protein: CASSTTGGETQYF.

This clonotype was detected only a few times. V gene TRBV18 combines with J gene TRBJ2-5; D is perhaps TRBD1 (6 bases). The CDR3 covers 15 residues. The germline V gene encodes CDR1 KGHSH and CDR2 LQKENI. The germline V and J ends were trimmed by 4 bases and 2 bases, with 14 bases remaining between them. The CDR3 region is CASSHSPGVQETQYF. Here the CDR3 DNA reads TGTGCCAGCTCACACTCCCCAGGGGTACAAGAGACCCAGTACTTC.

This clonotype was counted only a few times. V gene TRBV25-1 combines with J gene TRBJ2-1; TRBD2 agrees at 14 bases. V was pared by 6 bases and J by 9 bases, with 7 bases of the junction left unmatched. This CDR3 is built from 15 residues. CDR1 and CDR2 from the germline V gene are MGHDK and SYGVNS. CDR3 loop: CASSGLAGGSGEQFF. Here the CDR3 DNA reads TGTGCCAGCAGCGGACTAGCGGGGGGATCTGGTGAGCAGTTCTTC.

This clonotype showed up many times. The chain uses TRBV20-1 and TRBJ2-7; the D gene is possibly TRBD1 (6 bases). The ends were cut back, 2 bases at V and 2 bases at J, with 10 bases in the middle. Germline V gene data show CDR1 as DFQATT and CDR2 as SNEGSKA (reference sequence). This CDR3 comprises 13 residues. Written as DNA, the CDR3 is TGCAGTGCTAGAAGACAGGCGACCTACGAGCAGTACGTC. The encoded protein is CSARRQATYEQYV.

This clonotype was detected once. The CDR3 DNA is TGTGCCAGCAGTGGGAGCTCCTACGAGCAGTACGTC. Its translation: CASSGSSYEQYV. V gene TRBV6-2 or TRBV6-3 combines with J gene TRBJ2-7; possible D gene TRBD2, 5 bases. CDR3 length equals 12 residues. V lost 5 bases, J lost 0 bases, and 5 bases lay in between. The germline V gene encodes CDR1 MNHEY and CDR2 SVGEGT.

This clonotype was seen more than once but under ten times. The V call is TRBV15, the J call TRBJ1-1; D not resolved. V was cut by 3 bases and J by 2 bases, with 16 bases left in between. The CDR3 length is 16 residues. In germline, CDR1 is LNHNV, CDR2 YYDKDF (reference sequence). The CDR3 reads CATSSEPPPRNTEAFF. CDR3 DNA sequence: TGTGCCACCAGCAGCGAACCCCCGCCCCGAAACACTGAAGCTTTCTTT.

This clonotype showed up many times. In nucleotides, the CDR3 is TGTGCCAGCAGCTTGGGGGACCTATCCTACGAGCAGTACGTC. Amino acids: CASSLGDLSYEQYV. The chain combines TRBV11-1 with TRBJ2-7; D is perhaps TRBD1 or TRBD2 (5 bases each). V was clipped by 3 bases and J by 1 base, with 10 bases between them. Germline loops: CDR1 SGHAT, CDR2 FQDESV (reference sequence). The CDR3 length is 14 residues.

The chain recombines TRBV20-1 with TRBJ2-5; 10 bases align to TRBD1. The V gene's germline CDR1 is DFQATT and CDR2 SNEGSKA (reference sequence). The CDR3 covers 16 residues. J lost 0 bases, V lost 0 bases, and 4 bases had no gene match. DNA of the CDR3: TGCAGTGCTAGAGATACGGGACAGGGGTACCAAGAGACCCAGTACTTC. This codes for CSARDTGQGYQETQYF.

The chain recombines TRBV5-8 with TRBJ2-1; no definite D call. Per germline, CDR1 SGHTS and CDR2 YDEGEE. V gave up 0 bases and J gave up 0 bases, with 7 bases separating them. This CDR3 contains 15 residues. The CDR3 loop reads CASSLAESSYNEQFF. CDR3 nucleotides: TGTGCCAGCAGCTTGGCGGAGAGCTCCTACAATGAGCAGTTCTTC.

CDR3 DNA sequence: TGTGCCATCAGTGAGTCGATCCAGGGGGTCGGAGCTTTCTTT. This sequence encodes CAISESIQGVGAFF. V is TRBV10-3 and J is TRBJ1-1; 7 bases line up with TRBD1. Trimming removed 0 bases from V and 10 bases from J; junction bases left unmatched: 8. The germline V gene has CDR1 ENHRY and CDR2 SYGVKD. The CDR3 sequence is 14 residues long.

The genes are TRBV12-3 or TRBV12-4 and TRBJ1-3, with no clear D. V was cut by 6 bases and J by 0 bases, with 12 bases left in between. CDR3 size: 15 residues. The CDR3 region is CASSVDGRSGNTIYF. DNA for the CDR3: TGTGCCAGCAGCGTGGACGGACGCTCTGGAAACACCATATATTTT.

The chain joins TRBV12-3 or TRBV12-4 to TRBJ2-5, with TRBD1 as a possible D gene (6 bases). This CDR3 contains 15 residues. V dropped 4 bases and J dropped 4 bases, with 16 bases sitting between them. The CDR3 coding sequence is TGTGCCAGCAGTTCCCGCCGCGGACAGCGAGAGACCCAGTACTTC. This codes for CASSSRRGQRETQYF.

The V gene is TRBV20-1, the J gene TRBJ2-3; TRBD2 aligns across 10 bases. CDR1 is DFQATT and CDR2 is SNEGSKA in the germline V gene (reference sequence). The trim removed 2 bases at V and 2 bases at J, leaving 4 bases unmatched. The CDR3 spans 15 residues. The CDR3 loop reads CSARPSGGATDTQYF. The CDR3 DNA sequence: TGCAGTGCTAGACCCAGCGGGGGGGCCACAGATACGCAGTATTTT.